These T cell receptor beta chains were read from a single sample in a study of T cell changes during pregnancy in multiple sclerosis. Measured with immunoSEQ multiplex PCR; TCRdb has only the in-frame clones, and not every one. The sample lists about 40,000 clones; over 75% were seen once. The material was peripheral blood, obtained in the first trimester of pregnancy. These receptors were obtained from a female donor in good health, enrolled as a control in a pregnancy study. Each CDR3 is given with its conserved first and last residue. Fields, in order: V gene, J gene, clone size, D gene, CDR3 DNA, CDR3 protein. D genes are given only for firm matches. A row's size may be missing; if present it is once, few, many or a size class.

V gene: TRBV5-1
J gene: TRBJ2-7
clone size: -
D gene: TRBD2
CDR3 DNA: TGCGCCAGCAGCTTGGCCGGGACTAGCGGGGTTAGCTCCTACGAGCAGTACTTC
CDR3 protein: CASSLAGTSGVSSYEQYF

V gene: TRBV27
J gene: TRBJ2-3
clone size: -
D gene: TRBD1
CDR3 DNA: TGTGCCAGCACACCCGGGGCCGGGACAGGGGGCAGGGATACGCAGTATTTT
CDR3 protein: CASTPGAGTGGRDTQYF

V gene: TRBV6-4
J gene: TRBJ2-3
clone size: -
D gene: -
CDR3 DNA: TGTGCCACCGGGCGGGGCAGCACAGATACGCAGTATTTT
CDR3 protein: CATGRGSTDTQYF

V gene: TRBV6-5
J gene: TRBJ2-1
clone size: -
D gene: -
CDR3 DNA: TGTGCCAGCATTAAGACGGGGGGCCTCTACAATGAGCAGTTCTTC
CDR3 protein: CASIKTGGLYNEQFF

V gene: TRBV9
J gene: TRBJ2-7
clone size: -
D gene: -
CDR3 DNA: TGTGCCACCCACTCGGACGAGCAGTACTTC
CDR3 protein: CATHSDEQYF

V gene: TRBV19
J gene: TRBJ1-2
clone size: -
D gene: -
CDR3 DNA: TGTGCCAGTAGCCAGCGGGCATTAGGTGAAAACTATGGCTACACCTTC
CDR3 protein: CASSQRALGENYGYTF

V gene: TRBV11-3
J gene: TRBJ2-5
clone size: -
D gene: TRBD2
CDR3 DNA: TGTGCCAGCAGCTTAGATTCTCCAGGACTAGCGGGGCAAGAGACCCAGTACTTC
CDR3 protein: CASSLDSPGLAGQETQYF

V gene: TRBV14
J gene: TRBJ2-3
clone size: -
D gene: TRBD1
CDR3 DNA: TGTGCCAGCAGCCTAAGGGGGACAGCGCTTAGCACAGATACGCAGTATTTT
CDR3 protein: CASSLRGTALSTDTQYF

V gene: TRBV6-1
J gene: TRBJ2-1
clone size: -
D gene: TRBD2
CDR3 DNA: TGTGCCAGCAGTGAAAGTTCCGGACTAGCGGGCAGGACTAGCGGGCGCCCAGCAACTAATGAGCAGTTCTTC
CDR3 protein: CASSESSGLAGRTSGRPATNEQFF

V gene: TRBV5-4
J gene: TRBJ2-3
clone size: -
D gene: -
CDR3 DNA: TGTGCCAGCCGGCGGCCTGGTACAGATACGCAGTATTTT
CDR3 protein: CASRRPGTDTQYF

V gene: TRBV5-1
J gene: TRBJ2-2
clone size: -
D gene: -
CDR3 DNA: TGCGCCAGCAGCTTCCAGGGGGCGGGGGACACCGGGGAGCTGTTTTTT
CDR3 protein: CASSFQGAGDTGELFF

V gene: TRBV18
J gene: TRBJ2-5
clone size: -
D gene: -
CDR3 DNA: TGTGCCAGCTCACCACCGGAGCACCCCCCGGCTTCTGAGACCCAGTACTTC
CDR3 protein: CASSPPEHPPASETQYF

V gene: TRBV7-6
J gene: TRBJ1-1
clone size: -
D gene: TRBD1
CDR3 DNA: TGTGCCAGCAGCTCAGGGGGCGGGAACACTGAAGCTTTCTTT
CDR3 protein: CASSSGGGNTEAFF

V gene: TRBV11-3
J gene: TRBJ2-5
clone size: -
D gene: -
CDR3 DNA: TGTGCCAGCAGCCCCAGGGACCAAGAGACCCAGTACTTC
CDR3 protein: CASSPRDQETQYF

V gene: TRBV9
J gene: TRBJ1-2
clone size: -
D gene: -
CDR3 DNA: TGTGCCAGCAGCGCCTACACAACAGGGCATGGCTACACCTTC
CDR3 protein: CASSAYTTGHGYTF

V gene: TRBV15
J gene: TRBJ2-1
clone size: -
D gene: TRBD1
CDR3 DNA: TGTGCCACCAGCAGAGAGGTTGGGACAGGGCCCAATGAGCAGTTCTTC
CDR3 protein: CATSREVGTGPNEQFF

V gene: TRBV5-1
J gene: TRBJ2-2
clone size: -
D gene: TRBD1
CDR3 DNA: TGCGCCAGCAGCTTGGCCCAGGGGGCATCCGGGGAGCTGTTTTTT
CDR3 protein: CASSLAQGASGELFF

V gene: TRBV27
J gene: TRBJ1-2
clone size: -
D gene: TRBD1
CDR3 DNA: TGTGCCAGCAGTTTATCAGGGGGCGATGGCTACACCTTC
CDR3 protein: CASSLSGGDGYTF

V gene: TRBV5-4
J gene: TRBJ2-2
clone size: -
D gene: TRBD2
CDR3 DNA: TGTGCCAGCAGCCGGAGGGGAGCGGGGGACTCGAACACCGGGGAGCTGTTTTTT
CDR3 protein: CASSRRGAGDSNTGELFF

V gene: TRBV6-5
J gene: TRBJ2-5
clone size: -
D gene: TRBD1
CDR3 DNA: TGTGCCAGCAGTTACTTGGGACAGCCAGAAGAGACCCAGTACTTC
CDR3 protein: CASSYLGQPEETQYF

V gene: TRBV5-4
J gene: TRBJ1-6
clone size: -
D gene: -
CDR3 DNA: TGTGCCAGCAGCGGCAGGGGTAATTCACCCCTCCACTTT
CDR3 protein: CASSGRGNSPLHF

V gene: TRBV12-5
J gene: TRBJ1-2
clone size: -
D gene: -
CDR3 DNA: TGTGCTAGTGGTTTGGTCTTCCGGCAGGCTTCTAACTATGGCTACACCTTC
CDR3 protein: CASGLVFRQASNYGYTF

V gene: TRBV6-6
J gene: TRBJ1-1
clone size: -
D gene: TRBD1
CDR3 DNA: TGTGCCAGCAGCCACACGACAGGGCCGAACACTGAAGCTTTCTTT
CDR3 protein: CASSHTTGPNTEAFF

V gene: TRBV11-3
J gene: TRBJ1-4
clone size: -
D gene: -
CDR3 DNA: TGTGCCAGCAGCTTAAGAGAGGGAAAACTGTTTTTT
CDR3 protein: CASSLREGKLFF

V gene: TRBV19
J gene: TRBJ1-5
clone size: -
D gene: TRBD1
CDR3 DNA: TGTGCCAGTAGCACCGACAGGGGCTATAGCAATCAGCCCCAGCATTTT
CDR3 protein: CASSTDRGYSNQPQHF

V gene: TRBV29-1
J gene: TRBJ2-7
clone size: -
D gene: -
CDR3 DNA: TGCAGCGTTGTAGTCCACTACGAGCAGTACTTC
CDR3 protein: CSVVVHYEQYF

V gene: TRBV30
J gene: TRBJ1-4
clone size: -
D gene: TRBD1
CDR3 DNA: TGTGCCTGGAGTTTTAACCGGAACAGGGGGCCTGAAAAACTGTTTTTT
CDR3 protein: CAWSFNRNRGPEKLFF

V gene: TRBV9
J gene: TRBJ1-2
clone size: -
D gene: -
CDR3 DNA: TGTGCCAGCAGTCGAGGGGGGGGTCACTATGGCTACACCTTC
CDR3 protein: CASSRGGGHYGYTF

V gene: TRBV2
J gene: TRBJ2-2
clone size: -
D gene: -
CDR3 DNA: TGTGCCAGCAGTGGTTCCGGGGGTTCGAACACCGGGGAGCTGTTTTTT
CDR3 protein: CASSGSGGSNTGELFF

V gene: TRBV7-2
J gene: TRBJ2-3
clone size: -
D gene: TRBD2
CDR3 DNA: TGTGCCAGCAGCCCCCGAGCGGGGGGGATCACAGATACGCAGTATTTT
CDR3 protein: CASSPRAGGITDTQYF

V gene: TRBV6-6
J gene: TRBJ2-5
clone size: -
D gene: TRBD1
CDR3 DNA: TGTGCCAGCAGCAGGGGGCAGCTAACCCAAGAGACCCAGTACTTC
CDR3 protein: CASSRGQLTQETQYF

V gene: TRBV21-1
J gene: TRBJ2-7
clone size: -
D gene: -
CDR3 DNA: TGTGCCAGCATCCACCAGGGGGCCTACGAGCAGTACTTC
CDR3 protein: CASIHQGAYEQYF

V gene: TRBV5-1
J gene: TRBJ1-1
clone size: -
D gene: -
CDR3 DNA: TGCGCCAGCAGCGAGTCCCACTCGGGGATCCCGAACACTGAAGCTTTCTTT
CDR3 protein: CASSESHSGIPNTEAFF

V gene: TRBV30
J gene: TRBJ1-2
clone size: -
D gene: -
CDR3 DNA: TGTGCCTGGAGTCCCCGGGGAAAGGCAGGCTACACCTTC
CDR3 protein: CAWSPRGKAGYTF

V gene: TRBV28
J gene: TRBJ2-7
clone size: -
D gene: TRBD2
CDR3 DNA: TGTGCCAGCAGTGCCCAACCAGCCTTAGCGGGAGGGGAGTCCTACGAGCAGTACTTC
CDR3 protein: CASSAQPALAGGESYEQYF

V gene: TRBV9
J gene: TRBJ2-3
clone size: -
D gene: -
CDR3 DNA: TGTGCCAGCAGCGTAGGTATATCACCAGACACAGATACGCAGTATTTT
CDR3 protein: CASSVGISPDTDTQYF

V gene: TRBV19
J gene: TRBJ1-2
clone size: -
D gene: TRBD1
CDR3 DNA: TGTGCCAGTAGTTCTCGACAGGGGGCTTCTGATGGCTACACCTTC
CDR3 protein: CASSSRQGASDGYTF

V gene: TRBV6-6
J gene: TRBJ1-5
clone size: -
D gene: -
CDR3 DNA: TGTGCCAGCAGGAGGCCAGGGGATCAGCCCCAGCATTTT
CDR3 protein: CASRRPGDQPQHF

V gene: TRBV30
J gene: TRBJ2-1
clone size: -
D gene: TRBD2
CDR3 DNA: TGTGCCTGGAGTAAAGGACTAGCCCCCTCCTACAATGAGCAGTTCTTC
CDR3 protein: CAWSKGLAPSYNEQFF

V gene: TRBV5-1
J gene: TRBJ2-4
clone size: -
D gene: -
CDR3 DNA: TGCGCCAGCAGCTTGGGACAGGTCAAAAACATTCAGTACTTC
CDR3 protein: CASSLGQVKNIQYF

V gene: TRBV5-1
J gene: TRBJ2-1
clone size: -
D gene: TRBD2
CDR3 DNA: TGCGCCAGCAGCTCAACTAGCGGGACCTACAATGAGCAGTTCTTC
CDR3 protein: CASSSTSGTYNEQFF

V gene: TRBV4-1
J gene: TRBJ2-5
clone size: once
D gene: TRBD2
CDR3 DNA: TGCGCCAGCAGCCAAGCCCCAGCGGGGGTACAAGAGACCCAGTACTTC
CDR3 protein: CASSQAPAGVQETQYF

V gene: TRBV27
J gene: TRBJ2-5
clone size: -
D gene: TRBD2
CDR3 DNA: TGTGCCAGCAGCACGCTCCCCCGGACTAGCGGGAGGGTTGAAAAAAAAGAGACCCAGTACTTC
CDR3 protein: CASSTLPRTSGRVEKKETQYF

V gene: TRBV5-1
J gene: TRBJ2-1
clone size: -
D gene: -
CDR3 DNA: TGCGCCAGCAGCTCCACCTTCGGGGCGGGGGCCGCCCCCGGCTCCTACAATGAGCAGTTCTTC
CDR3 protein: CASSSTFGAGAAPGSYNEQFF

V gene: TRBV5-1
J gene: TRBJ1-1
clone size: -
D gene: TRBD1
CDR3 DNA: TGCGCCAGCAGCTGGGACAGGGGGGAAGCTTTCTTT
CDR3 protein: CASSWDRGEAFF